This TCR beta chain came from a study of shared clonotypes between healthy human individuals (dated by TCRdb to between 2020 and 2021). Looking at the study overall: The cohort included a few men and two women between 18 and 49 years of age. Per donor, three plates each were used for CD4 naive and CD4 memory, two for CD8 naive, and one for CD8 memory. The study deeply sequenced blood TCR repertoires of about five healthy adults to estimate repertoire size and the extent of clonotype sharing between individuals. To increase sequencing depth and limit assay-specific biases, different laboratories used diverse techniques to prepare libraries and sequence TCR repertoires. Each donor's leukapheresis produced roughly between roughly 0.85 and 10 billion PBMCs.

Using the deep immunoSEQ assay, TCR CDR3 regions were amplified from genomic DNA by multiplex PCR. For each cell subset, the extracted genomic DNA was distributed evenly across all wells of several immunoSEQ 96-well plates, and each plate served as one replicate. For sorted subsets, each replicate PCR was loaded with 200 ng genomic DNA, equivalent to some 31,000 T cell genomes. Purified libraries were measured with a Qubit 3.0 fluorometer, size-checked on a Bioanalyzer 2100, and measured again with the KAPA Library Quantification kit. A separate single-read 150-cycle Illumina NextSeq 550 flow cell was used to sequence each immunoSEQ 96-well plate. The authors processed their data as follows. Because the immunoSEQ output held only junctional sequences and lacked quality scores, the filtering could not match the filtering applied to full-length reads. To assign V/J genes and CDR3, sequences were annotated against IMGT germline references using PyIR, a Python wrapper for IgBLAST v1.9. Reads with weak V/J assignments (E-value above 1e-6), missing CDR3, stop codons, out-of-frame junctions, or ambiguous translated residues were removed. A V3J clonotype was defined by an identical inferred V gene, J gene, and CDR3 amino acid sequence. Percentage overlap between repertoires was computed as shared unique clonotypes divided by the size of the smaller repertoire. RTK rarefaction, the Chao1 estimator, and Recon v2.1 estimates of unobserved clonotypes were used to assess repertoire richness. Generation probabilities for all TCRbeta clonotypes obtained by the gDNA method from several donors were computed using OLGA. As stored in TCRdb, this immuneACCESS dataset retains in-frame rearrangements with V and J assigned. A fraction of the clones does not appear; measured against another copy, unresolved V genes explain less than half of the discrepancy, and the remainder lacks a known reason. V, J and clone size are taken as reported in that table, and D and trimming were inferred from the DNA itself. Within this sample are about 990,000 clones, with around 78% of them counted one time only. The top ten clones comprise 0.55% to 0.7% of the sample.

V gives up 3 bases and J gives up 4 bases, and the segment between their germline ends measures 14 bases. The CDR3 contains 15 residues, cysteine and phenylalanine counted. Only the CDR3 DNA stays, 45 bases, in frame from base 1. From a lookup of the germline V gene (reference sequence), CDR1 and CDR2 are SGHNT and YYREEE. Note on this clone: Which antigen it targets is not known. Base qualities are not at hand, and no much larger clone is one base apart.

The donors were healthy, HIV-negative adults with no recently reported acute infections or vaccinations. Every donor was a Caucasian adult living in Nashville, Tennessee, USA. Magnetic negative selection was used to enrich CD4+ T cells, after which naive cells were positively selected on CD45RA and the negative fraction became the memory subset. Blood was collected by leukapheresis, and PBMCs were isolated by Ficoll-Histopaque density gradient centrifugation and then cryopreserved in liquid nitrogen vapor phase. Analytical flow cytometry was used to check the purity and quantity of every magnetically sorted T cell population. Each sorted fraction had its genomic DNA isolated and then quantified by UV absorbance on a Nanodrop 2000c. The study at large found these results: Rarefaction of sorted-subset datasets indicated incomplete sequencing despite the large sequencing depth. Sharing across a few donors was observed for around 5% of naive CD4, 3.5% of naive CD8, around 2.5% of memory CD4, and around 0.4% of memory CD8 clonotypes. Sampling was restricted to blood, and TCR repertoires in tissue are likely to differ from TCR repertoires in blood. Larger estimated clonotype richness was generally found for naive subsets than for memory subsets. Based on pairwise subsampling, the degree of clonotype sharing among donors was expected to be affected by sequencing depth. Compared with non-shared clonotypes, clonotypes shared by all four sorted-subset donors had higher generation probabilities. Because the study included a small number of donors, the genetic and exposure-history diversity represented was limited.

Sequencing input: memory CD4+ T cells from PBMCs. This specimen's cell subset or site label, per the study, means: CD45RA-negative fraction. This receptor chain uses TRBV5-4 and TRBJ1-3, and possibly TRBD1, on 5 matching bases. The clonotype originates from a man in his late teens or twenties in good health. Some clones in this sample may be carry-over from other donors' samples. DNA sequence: TGTGCCAGCAGCTATACGGGGCAGACAGGAAACACCATATATTTT. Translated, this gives CASSYTGQTGNTIYF.